This T cell receptor (beta chain) was retrieved from a study of long-term antiretroviral therapy in people with HIV. At the level of the study: Initial samples were collected about a decade before the 2015 immediate-ART recommendation.

They ran version v3.0 of the immunoSEQ assay at survey level. Generated by immunoSEQ multiplex PCR, the TCRdb table keeps only in-frame clones and is missing some. The data hold roughly 28,000 clones, with 95% observed a single time. CDR1 is SGHVS, CDR2 FQNEAQ, per germline. The CDR3 sequence is 18 residues long. V shed 5 bases, J shed 1 base, and the junction held 16 bases outside the gene matches. The TCR was taken from a man aged 25-45 years with HIV. The chain uses TRBV7-8 and TRBJ1-1, with 7 bases fitting TRBD1. Sequencing was performed on unsorted PBMCs, taken 5.3 years after starting antiretroviral therapy. The CDR3 sequence: CASSPSGGTQGSNTEAFF. The CDR3 DNA reads TGTGCCAGCAGCCCCAGTGGGGGCACACAGGGGTCGAACACTGAAGCTTTCTTT.